These T cell receptor beta chains were read from a single sample in a study of blood T cell repertoires in COVID-19. Sequencing was performed with immunoSEQ multiplex PCR; in TCRdb, only in-frame clones are kept and a portion is missing. Here the sample spans approximately 70,000 clones, more than 70% being singletons. Sequencing input: peripheral blood. These receptors were taken from a woman in her seventies with acute or convalescent COVID-19. The CDR3 runs from the conserved cysteine through the conserved F or W. D genes are given only for firm matches.

>.|TRBJ1-3|TRBV7-2
CASSLGHLGNTIYF
>.|TRBJ1-2|TRBV28
CASRITGSFYGYTF
>.|TRBJ1-1|TRBV5-1
CATRRGGVVNTEAFF
>.|TRBJ1-6|TRBV28
CASGDRYSPLHF
>.|TRBJ1-1|TRBV7-9
CASSLLQGGVAFF
>TRBD1|TRBJ2-7|TRBV30
CAWSSYRDRSSYEQYF
>.|TRBJ2-1|TRBV2
CASGLLSSYNEQFF
>TRBD1|TRBJ2-7|TRBV19
CASSTYAGTGSYEQYF
>.|TRBJ1-5|TRBV28
CASIQGRNQPQHF
>TRBD1|TRBJ2-3|TRBV6-5
CASSYGTGGRKDTQYF
>TRBD1|TRBJ2-1|TRBV2
CASSEHIDRGIEQFF
>TRBD1|TRBJ1-6|TRBV5-1
CASSVDRGGHNSPLHF
>TRBD2|TRBJ2-1|TRBV28
CASSRLAGGRGNEQFF
>TRBD2|TRBJ2-3|TRBV29-1
CSVDNLGTSGGEDTQYF
>.|TRBJ2-2|TRBV27
CASSLTVYTGELFF
>.|TRBJ1-1|TRBV15
CATSRGRRGNTEAFF
>TRBD1|TRBJ2-1|TRBV7-3
CASSLGQGYDEQFF
>TRBD1|TRBJ2-2|TRBV7-2
CASRPGQKNTGELFF
>.|TRBJ2-2|TRBV7-2
CASSLDLYTGELFF
>.|TRBJ1-1|TRBV20-1
CSARAPTEAFF
>TRBD1|TRBJ1-2|TRBV12-3/TRBV12-4
CASSSTGAKGYTF
>TRBD1|TRBJ1-1|TRBV4-1
CASSHRTGDGTEAFF